This TCR beta chain was identified in a study of T cells in Graves' hyperthyroidism and ophthalmopathy. The CDR3 covers 14 residues. Trimming stripped 6 bases from V and 0 bases from J, with 12 bases between. The V gene's germline CDR1 is SNHLY and CDR2 FYNNEI. Those patients with uncontrolled infection, other autoimmune disease, pregnancy or lactation were excluded. Source material for PBMCs was over 8 ml fresh peripheral blood. Amplified TCR beta CDR3 regions derived from RNA transcripts. First-round RT-PCR of the TCR CDR3 relied on the HTBI primer set. TCRdb analysed the multiplex PCR reads with MiXCR anew, one entry per CDR3 protein. The sample contains some 350,000 distinct CDR3 sequences, roughly 25% of which appear only once.

This clonotype was sampled from a man aged 45 to 65 with Graves' hyperthyroidism. V gene TRBV2 combines with J gene TRBJ2-7, with a possible D match to TRBD2 (6 bases). Sample: blood. CDR3: CASRGASASYEQYF. Here the CDR3 DNA reads TGTGCCAGCAGAGGGGCTAGCGCCTCCTACGAGCAGTACTTC.